These 28 T cell receptor beta chains were sequenced from one sample in a study of blood T cell repertoires in COVID-19. Measured with immunoSEQ multiplex PCR; TCRdb has only the in-frame clones, and not every one. The table shows about 40,000 clones, with more than 75% occurring only once. Sequenced sample: peripheral blood. All receptors derive from a human donor in a cohort sampled during active COVID-19.

This chain links TRBV10-2 with TRBJ2-7; 9 bases match TRBD1. The ends lost 7 bases at V and 1 base at J; junction bases unmatched: 5. This CDR3 contains 14 residues. Germline V gene data show CDR1 as WSHSY and CDR2 as SAAADI. Here the CDR3 DNA reads TGCGCCAGCATTACCGGGACAGGGTCCTACGAGCAGTACTTC. The encoded protein is CASITGTGSYEQYF.

The chain uses TRBV5-1 and TRBJ2-7; D uncertain. Germline assignment: CDR1 SGHRS and CDR2 YFSETQ. V was trimmed by 1 base and J by 4 bases, leaving 15 bases between them. CDR3 size: 15 residues. The CDR3 sequence is CASSLRIGGPYEQYF. DNA for the CDR3: TGCGCCAGCAGCTTGAGGATCGGTGGGCCTTACGAGCAGTACTTC. Based on the CDR3 plus reference TRBV5-1 and TRBJ2-7, the full variable domain is KAGVTQTPRYLIKTRGQQVTLSCSPISGHRSVSWYQQTPGQGLQFLFEYFSETQRNKGNFPGRFSGRQFSNSRSEMNVSTLELGDSALYLCASSLRIGGPYEQYFGPGTRLTVT.

There are a few counts of this clone. The V gene is TRBV5-1, the J gene TRBJ2-1, with 8 positions matching TRBD2. The CDR3 extends over 15 amino acids. V lost 2 bases, J lost 8 bases, and 9 bases stayed unmatched. CDR1 SGHRS and CDR2 YFSETQ come from the germline V gene. In DNA form, the CDR3 reads TGCGCCAGCAGCTTCCGGGGGGGCCGGTCGGATGAGCAGTTCTTC. Amino acids: CASSFRGGRSDEQFF.

The rearrangement joins TRBV6-5 to TRBJ2-7, with D maybe TRBD2 (7 bases). The CDR3 is made up of 16 amino acids. The germline gives CDR1 MNHEY, CDR2 SVGAGI. Trimming removed 0 bases from V and 4 bases from J, with 16 bases in between. The CDR3 bases are TGTGCCAGCAGTTACTCGCCGGCGGGGGCTAATTACGAGCAGTACTTC. This gives the protein CASSYSPAGANYEQYF.

The chain recombines TRBV5-1 with TRBJ2-5; 11 nucleotides align to TRBD1. J gave up 2 bases and V 5 bases, and 8 bases lay outside the gene matches. Germline CDR1 SGHRS, CDR2 YFSETQ. The CDR3 has 16 residues. The CDR3 reads CASSQLGQGGQETQYF. The CDR3 DNA follows: TGCGCCAGCAGTCAATTGGGACAGGGGGGTCAAGAGACCCAGTACTTC.

This sequence joins TRBV13 and TRBJ2-5; 8 bases line up with TRBD1. Germline values: CDR1 PRHDT, CDR2 FYEKMQ (reference sequence). Unmatched junction bases numbered 5, after V lost 0 bases and J lost 5 bases. The CDR3 extends over 15 amino acids. The CDR3 region is CASSLGQGALETQYF. The CDR3 nucleotides read TGTGCCAGCAGCTTAGGCCAGGGGGCGTTGGAGACCCAGTACTTC.

Only one count was recorded for this clone. The chain recombines TRBV18 with TRBJ2-5; D is unclear. CDR3 length: 13 residues. V was shortened by 4 bases and J by 4 bases, with 10 bases between the two germline ends. CDR1 and CDR2 from the germline V gene are KGHSH and LQKENI. CDR3 nucleotides: TGTGCCAGCTCACGTGGCAGTCTAGAGACCCAGTACTTC. Its protein product is CASSRGSLETQYF.

V and J are TRBV27 and TRBJ2-7; D might be TRBD2 (5 bases). The CDR3 is 13 amino acids. Germline loops: CDR1 MNHEY, CDR2 SMNVEV (reference sequence). V lost 7 bases, J lost 7 bases, and 17 bases lay in between. Written as DNA, the CDR3 is TGTGCCAGCACCTCCCGAGGGAGTGGGGAGCAGTACTTC. Encoded protein: CASTSRGSGEQYF.

The CDR3 DNA reads as TGTGCCAGCAGCAAAGTTCGGGGACAGGGATACGAGCAGTACTTC. Translating it yields CASSKVRGQGYEQYF. The J gene is TRBJ2-7, the V gene TRBV21-1; TRBD1, the table's D call, was not compared with the DNA. TRBV21-1 is reported as a pseudogene. The CDR3 is 15 residues long.

This clone appeared a single time. The chain joins TRBV7-6 to TRBJ2-7, with TRBD2 as a possible D gene (7 bases). V was shortened by 1 base and J by 1 base, with 11 bases between the two germline ends. Germline V gene sequence: CDR1 SGHVS, CDR2 FNYEAQ. This CDR3 is built from 15 residues. CDR3 DNA: TGTGCCAGCAGCTTAGGGGGGGGGCTTTCCTACGAGCAGTACTTC. This encodes CASSLGGGLSYEQYF.

V usage is TRBV19 and J usage is TRBJ2-3; 9 bases match TRBD1. This CDR3 spans 14 amino acids. J lost 4 bases, V lost 4 bases, and 3 bases had no gene match. Germline V gene sequence: CDR1 LNHDA, CDR2 SQIVND (reference sequence). CDR3 coding DNA: TGTGCCAGTAGTAGGGGACAGGGTCCAGATACGCAGTATTTT. This gives the protein CASSRGQGPDTQYF.

This clone was seen only a few times. The chain uses TRBV11-3 and TRBJ2-7; D is ambiguous. V was trimmed by 2 bases and J by 3 bases, leaving 11 bases between them. The CDR3 has 14 residues. Germline V lookup: CDR1 SGHNT, CDR2 YENEEA. CDR3 in DNA: TGTGCCAGCAGCTTATTCCCAGGAAACTACGAGCAGTACTTC. Protein product: CASSLFPGNYEQYF.

V usage is TRBV10-2 and J usage is TRBJ2-1; no definite D call. V was trimmed by 0 bases and J by 3 bases, leaving 6 bases between them. In germline, CDR1 is WSHSY, CDR2 SAAADI. CDR3 length: 14 residues. DNA of the CDR3: TGCGCCAGCAGTGAGTCGACAAACTACAATGAGCAGTTCTTC. Amino acid sequence: CASSESTNYNEQFF.

The chain joins TRBV7-9 to TRBJ2-3; 7 nucleotides line up with TRBD1. CDR1 and CDR2 (germline): SEHNR, FQNEAQ (reference sequence). The CDR3 covers 13 residues. After removal of 4 bases from V and 5 bases from J, the junction contained 3 bases not matched to a gene. The CDR3 is CASSSTGVDTQYF. DNA of the CDR3: TGTGCCAGCAGCTCCACAGGGGTAGATACGCAGTATTTT.

This rearrangement joins TRBV3-1 (or the pseudogene TRBV3-2) to TRBJ1-5; D unresolved. The V gene's germline CDR1 is LGHDT and CDR2 YNNKEL (reference sequence). The germline V and J ends were trimmed by 0 bases and 4 bases, with 10 bases remaining between them. This CDR3 has 15 amino acids. CDR3 protein: CASSQDHNLNQPQHF. In DNA form, the CDR3 reads TGTGCCAGCAGCCAAGACCACAATCTTAATCAGCCCCAGCATTTT.

The rearrangement links TRBV7-7 to TRBJ1-1; 8 bases match TRBD1. Losses at the gene ends were 3 bases for V and 8 bases for J; bases not matched to a gene: 5. In germline, CDR1 is SSHAT, CDR2 FNYEAQ (reference sequence). The CDR3 is made up of 13 amino acids. This CDR3 is CASSLRQGTEAFF. The DNA for the CDR3 is TGTGCCAGCAGCTTGAGACAGGGGACCGAAGCTTTCTTT.

This chain connects TRBV3-1 (or the pseudogene TRBV3-2) to TRBJ2-7; D gene ambiguous. Trimming took 1 base from V and 4 from J, leaving 8 bases between them. This CDR3 spans 13 amino acids. Germline CDR1 is LGHDT and CDR2 is YNNKEL (reference sequence). The DNA of the CDR3 is TGTGCCAGCAGCCAAGCCCCGAGATACGAGCAGTACTTC. It translates to CASSQAPRYEQYF.

This sequence joins TRBV15 and TRBJ1-1; 9 bases are shared with TRBD1. The V gene's germline CDR1 is LNHNV and CDR2 YYDKDF (reference sequence). The CDR3 is 16 residues long. Losses at the gene ends were 3 bases for V and 1 base for J; bases not matched to a gene: 6. CDR3 region: CATSSSLGQGNTEAFF. CDR3 in DNA: TGTGCCACCAGCAGCTCCTTGGGACAGGGGAACACTGAAGCTTTCTTT.

The chain employs TRBV5-1 and TRBJ2-1; 8 nucleotides line up with TRBD2. V lost 4 bases to trimming and J lost 5 bases; unmatched junction nucleotides: 14. The CDR3 has 17 residues. The V gene's germline CDR1 is SGHRS and CDR2 YFSETQ. The CDR3: CASSPPPPAGANNEQFF. CDR3 DNA: TGCGCCAGCAGCCCCCCACCCCCAGCGGGGGCCAACAATGAGCAGTTCTTC.

The rearrangement links TRBV5-1 to TRBJ2-1; TRBD1 might be the D (6 bases). Deletions cut 2 bases from V and 9 bases from J, with 15 bases between. Germline lookup yields CDR1 SGHRS and CDR2 YFSETQ. This CDR3 is 14 amino acids long. CDR3 region: CASSLPDRSAEQFF. The DNA of the CDR3 is TGCGCCAGCAGCTTACCCGACAGGAGCGCTGAGCAGTTCTTC. The full variable domain, in which reference TRBV5-1 and TRBJ2-1 provide the parts outside the CDR3, is KAGVTQTPRYLIKTRGQQVTLSCSPISGHRSVSWYQQTPGQGLQFLFEYFSETQRNKGNFPGRFSGRQFSNSRSEMNVSTLELGDSALYLCASSLPDRSAEQFFGPGTRLTVL.

V gene TRBV5-4 combines with J gene TRBJ1-2; TRBD1 is a possible D gene (6 bases). The V gene lost 4 bases and the J gene lost 3 bases, with 10 bases spanning the gap. CDR1 and CDR2 from the germline V gene are SGHNT and YYREEE (reference sequence). The CDR3 is 13 residues long. The DNA of the CDR3 is TGTGCCAGCAGCCCGGACAGAGACTATGGCTACACCTTC. It encodes CASSPDRDYGYTF.

The V call is TRBV7-3, the J call TRBJ2-7; 14 bases fit TRBD2. From germline, CDR1 is SGHTA and CDR2 FQGTGA. This CDR3 comprises 14 residues. Germline trimming cut 6 bases from V and 7 bases from J; bases unmatched to any gene: 5. The CDR3 nucleotides read TGTGCCAGCAGGTTCGGGACTAGCGGGGGAGAGCAGTACTTC. Translating it yields CASRFGTSGGEQYF.

Only a few counts were recorded for this clone. The chain couples TRBV7-9 to TRBJ2-7, with 8 bases aligning to TRBD1. The V gene's germline CDR1 is SEHNR and CDR2 FQNEAQ (reference sequence). J gave up 4 bases and V 6 bases, and 14 bases lay outside the gene matches. The CDR3 totals 16 residues. The CDR3 bases are TGTGCCAGCAGTTTCTCAGGGGGCATAGTCGGATACGAGCAGTACTTC. The encoded protein is CASSFSGGIVGYEQYF.

This sequence joins TRBV9 and TRBJ1-5; no clear D. This CDR3 is built from 12 residues. V lost 1 base and J lost 8, with 7 bases in between. Germline values: CDR1 SGDLS, CDR2 YYNGEE. CDR3 nucleotide sequence: TGTGCCAGCAGCGTAACCGGGAAGCCCCAGCATTTT. Translating gives CASSVTGKPQHF.

The table lists this clone with a count of one. The V gene is TRBV24-1, the J gene TRBJ2-2; 7 nucleotides line up with TRBD1. CDR1 is KGHDR, CDR2 SFDVKD, per germline. The V and J ends lost 3 bases and 11 bases, in that order; junction bases with no gene match: 11. The CDR3 is 15 residues long. CDR3 nucleotide sequence: TGTGCCACCAGTGATCCTCGACAGGGCGGCGGTGAGCTGTTTTTT. Translating gives CATSDPRQGGGELFF.

The J gene is TRBJ2-5, the V gene TRBV7-3, with D perhaps matching TRBD2 (5 bases). The germline gives CDR1 SGHTA, CDR2 FQGTGA. There are 15 residues in the CDR3. Trimming shortened V by 2 bases and J by 5 bases, and 15 bases separated the two germline ends. This CDR3 reads CASSLDPVRTETQYF. The CDR3 DNA reads TGTGCCAGCAGCTTAGACCCGGTGAGGACTGAGACCCAGTACTTC.

V usage is TRBV11-1 and J usage is TRBJ2-2, with 7 bases lining up with TRBD1. This CDR3 has 15 amino acids. The V and J ends lost 5 bases and 6 bases, in that order; junction bases with no gene match: 9. Germline V gives CDR1 SGHAT, CDR2 FQDESV (reference sequence). Written as DNA, the CDR3 is TGTGCCAGCAGCAGCCACAGGGGTGAGGCCGGGGAGCTGTTTTTT. It specifies CASSSHRGEAGELFF.

J is TRBJ1-1 and V is TRBV28, with TRBD1 matching 9 bases. The CDR3 has 14 residues. J lost 1 base, V lost 6 bases, and 3 bases had no gene match. The germline CDR1 and CDR2 sequences are MDHEN and SYDVKM. Here the CDR3 reads CASSPGQGNTEAFF. In DNA form, the CDR3 reads TGTGCCAGCAGCCCGGGACAGGGGAACACTGAAGCTTTCTTT.